What follows describes a single TCR beta chain. This record belongs to a study of blood T cell repertoires in COVID-19. Across the study: Whether acute or convalescent, the COVID-19 samples came from the United States, Italy and Spain.

In the authors' workflow: Quantification of nucleated cells was approximated via reference gene primer amplification. The table came from immunoSEQ multiplex PCR; TCRdb's copy has only in-frame clones and leaves some out. Clone size and the V and J calls come from that table; the DNA yielded D and trimming. In the table there are roughly 100,000 clones, less than 90% of which are singletons. CDR1 is SGHNT, CDR2 YYREEE, per germline (reference sequence). CDR3 length equals 17 residues. The J segment lost 8 bases and the V segment lost 2 bases, leaving 13 bases of the junction unmatched. The origin of this receptor is a man older than 75 with acute or convalescent COVID-19. The V and J genes are TRBV5-4 and TRBJ1-6; 7 bases are a match to TRBD1. Sample: peripheral blood. The CDR3 sequence: CASSLWGPGGVDSPLHF. CDR3 in DNA: TGTGCCAGCAGCTTATGGGGCCCAGGGGGAGTCGATTCACCCCTCCACTTT.